Only a few counts were recorded for the clone carrying this TCR beta chain. Its ends do not fully match the called genes, so a read error is possible. This sample stems from a study of early T cells in non-severe SARS-CoV-2 infection. MiXCR, applied by TCRdb to the 5' RACE reads, yields one record per CDR3 protein. The sample holds approximately 27,000 distinct CDR3 sequences, under 6% seen once. Sequencing input: whole blood. The sequence was obtained from an adult who was a healthcare worker with PCR-confirmed SARS-CoV-2 infection or an uninfected control (not recorded which).

The CDR3 DNA reads as TGCAGCGTTGAAGACGTGTCAGCCCAGGTCTTC. It specifies CSVEDVSAQVF. The V and J genes are TRBV29-1 and TRBJ2-5; D gene unclear. Germline CDR1 is SQVTM and CDR2 is ANQGSEA. The CDR3 is made up of 11 amino acids.